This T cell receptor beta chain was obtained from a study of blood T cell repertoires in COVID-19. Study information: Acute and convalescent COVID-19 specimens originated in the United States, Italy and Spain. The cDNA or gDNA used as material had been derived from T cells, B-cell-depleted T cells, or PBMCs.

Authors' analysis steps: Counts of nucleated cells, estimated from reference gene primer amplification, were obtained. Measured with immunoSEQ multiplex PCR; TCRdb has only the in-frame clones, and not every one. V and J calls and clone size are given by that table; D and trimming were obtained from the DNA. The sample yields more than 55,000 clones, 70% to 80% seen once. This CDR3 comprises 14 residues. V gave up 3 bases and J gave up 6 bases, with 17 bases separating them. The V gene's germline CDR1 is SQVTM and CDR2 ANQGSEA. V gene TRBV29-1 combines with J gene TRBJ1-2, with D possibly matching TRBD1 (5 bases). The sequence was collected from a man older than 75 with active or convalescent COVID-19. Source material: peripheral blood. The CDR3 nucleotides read TGCAGCGTTGATTCGCAGGGTGGGGTGAATGGCTACACCTTC. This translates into CSVDSQGGVNGYTF.